This T cell receptor beta chain is drawn from a study of blood T cell repertoires in COVID-19. About the research overall: Acute-phase and convalescent COVID-19 samples originated in the United States, Italy and Spain. PBMCs, B-cell-depleted T cells, or T cells were the source of the cDNA or gDNA that made up the material.

Produced via immunoSEQ multiplex PCR; TCRdb's table is partial and in-frame only. The sample consists of roughly 260,000 clones, around 87% of them appearing once. The CDR3 loop spans 17 amino acids. The sequence was obtained from a woman aged 45-59 years with acute or convalescent COVID-19. The sample comprised peripheral blood. The chain is built from TRBV21-1 and TRBJ2-7; the table's D gene call, TRBD1, was not cross checked with the DNA. TRBV21-1 is assigned pseudogene status. CDR3 loop: CASSKILDRGTSYEQYF. The CDR3 DNA reads TGTGCCAGCAGCAAAATTCTCGACAGGGGTACATCCTACGAGCAGTACTTC.